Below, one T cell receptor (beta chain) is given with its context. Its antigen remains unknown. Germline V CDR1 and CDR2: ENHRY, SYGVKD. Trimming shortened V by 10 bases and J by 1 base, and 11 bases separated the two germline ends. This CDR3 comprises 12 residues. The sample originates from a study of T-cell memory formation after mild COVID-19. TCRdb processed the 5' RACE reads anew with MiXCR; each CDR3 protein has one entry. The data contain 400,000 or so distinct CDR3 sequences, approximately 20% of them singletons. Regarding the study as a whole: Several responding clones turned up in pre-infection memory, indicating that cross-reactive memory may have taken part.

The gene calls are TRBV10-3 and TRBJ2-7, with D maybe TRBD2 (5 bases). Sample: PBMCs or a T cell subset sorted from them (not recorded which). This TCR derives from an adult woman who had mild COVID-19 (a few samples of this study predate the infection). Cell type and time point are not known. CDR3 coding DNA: TGTGCCACCCGGGGTGGGTCCTACGAGCAGTACTTC. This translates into CATRGGSYEQYF.